This TCR beta chain is drawn from a study of monozygotic twins with cystic fibrosis. General study findings and limits: No link emerged between shared CDR3 counts and age, concordance or severity. Low clonality (median roughly 0.0099) suggested a mostly naive repertoire.

The CDR3 extends over 17 amino acids. Deletions cut 1 base from V and 1 base from J, with 13 bases between. Germline lookup yields CDR1 LNHNV and CDR2 YYDKDF (reference sequence). As for this clone: The target antigen is unknown.

The protocol was immunoSEQ multiplex PCR, while the TCRdb copy is restricted to in-frame clones and leaves out a portion. The repertoire consists of about 36,000 clones, with roughly 84% occurring once and the leading ten covering roughly 1.5%. The sequencing input was blood. The chain couples TRBV15 to TRBJ1-4; the D is unclear. The source is a girl aged 2-10 years with cystic fibrosis. The CDR3 region has the DNA TGTGCCACCAGCAGAGTATTTTTAACACAAACTAATGAAAAACTGTTTTTT. Amino acids: CATSRVFLTQTNEKLFF.